Listed below are T cell receptor beta chains from one sample, sequenced in a study of siplizumab effects on memory and regulatory T cells. Sequencing used immunoSEQ multiplex PCR; TCRdb keeps in-frame clones, though not all of them. The data contain tens of thousands of clones, less than 95% of them seen just once; the ten biggest clones take up roughly 28%. Sequencing used CD8+ T cells sorted from blood. The source is a human donor in good health. Both conserved end residues are part of each CDR3. The order of the fields is V gene, D gene, clone size, J gene, CDR3 protein, CDR3 DNA. D genes are given only for firm matches. Rows give clone size only sometimes, using once, few, many, or a class for an expanded clone.

>TRBV29-1|TRBD1|NA|TRBJ1-1
CSVSRTGILNTEAFF
TGCAGCGTCTCCAGGACAGGGATTTTGAACACTGAAGCTTTCTTT
>TRBV11-1|NA|NA|TRBJ2-7
CASSSWRDTYEQYF
TGTGCCAGCAGCAGTTGGAGGGATACCTACGAGCAGTACTTC
>TRBV10-3|NA|NA|TRBJ2-7
CAIRGDGDRTYEQYF
TGTGCCATCAGGGGGGATGGGGATCGTACCTACGAGCAGTACTTC
>TRBV4-1|NA|NA|TRBJ2-5
CASSQALSAWETQYF
TGCGCCAGCAGCCAGGCCCTAAGTGCGTGGGAGACCCAGTACTTC
>TRBV11-2|NA|NA|TRBJ2-7
CASSLDVGYEQYF
TGTGCCAGCAGCTTAGATGTGGGATACGAGCAGTACTTC
>TRBV4-1|NA|NA|TRBJ1-4
CASSQDRTEDEKLFF
TGCGCCAGCAGCCAAGATAGGACAGAAGATGAAAAACTGTTTTTT
>TRBV6-5|TRBD1|NA|TRBJ2-7
CASSSAGGYEQYF
TGTGCCAGCAGTTCGGCAGGGGGCTACGAGCAGTACTTC
>TRBV7-8|TRBD2|NA|TRBJ2-1
CASSGASGSINEQFF
TGTGCCAGCAGCGGCGCTAGCGGGAGTATCAATGAGCAGTTCTTC
>TRBV6-5|NA|NA|TRBJ1-2
CASRQQGPFDGYTF
TGTGCCAGCAGGCAACAGGGCCCGTTCGATGGCTACACCTTC
>TRBV5-1|NA|NA|TRBJ2-7
CASSLGDPNEQYF
TGCGCCAGCAGCTTGGGGGATCCCAACGAGCAGTACTTC
>TRBV6-5|NA|few|TRBJ2-7
CASSYYIGKAIYEQYF
TGTGCCAGCAGTTACTACATTGGGAAGGCTATCTACGAGCAGTACTTC
>TRBV2|TRBD2|NA|TRBJ2-5
CASSGLAGDQETQYF
TGTGCCAGCAGCGGACTAGCGGGGGACCAAGAGACCCAGTACTTC
>TRBV21-1|NA|NA|TRBJ2-5
CASSKEMRDVGWETQYF
TGTGCCAGCAGCAAAGAGATGCGGGATGTGGGTTGGGAGACCCAGTACTTC
>TRBV4-1|TRBD1|NA|TRBJ2-2
CASSQVGTGGTGELFF
TGCGCCAGCAGCCAAGTAGGGACAGGGGGCACCGGGGAGCTGTTTTTT
>TRBV10-3|NA|NA|TRBJ1-2
CAISGEHPGSPYGYTF
TGTGCCATCAGTGGGGAGCACCCAGGGTCCCCATATGGCTACACCTTC
>TRBV5-5|NA|NA|TRBJ1-2
CASSLVGFYGYTF
TGTGCCAGCAGCTTGGTGGGATTCTATGGCTACACCTTC
>TRBV19|NA|once|TRBJ2-7
CASSWGSSYEQYF
TGTGCCAGTAGTTGGGGCAGCTCCTACGAGCAGTACTTC
>TRBV6-6|NA|NA|TRBJ1-5
CASSNSNQPQHF
TGTGCCAGCAGCAATAGCAATCAGCCCCAGCATTTT
>TRBV7-9|NA|NA|TRBJ1-1
CASSKTGQANTEAFF
TGTGCCAGCAGCAAGACAGGTCAAGCGAACACTGAAGCTTTCTTT
>TRBV5-4|NA|NA|TRBJ2-7
CASSLKGVEQYF
TGTGCCAGCAGCTTGAAGGGGGTCGAGCAGTACTTC
>TRBV7-9|TRBD2|NA|TRBJ2-7
CASSPVLAGGGYEQYF
TGTGCCAGCAGCCCCGTACTAGCGGGAGGTGGCTACGAGCAGTACTTC
>TRBV19|TRBD1|NA|TRBJ2-7
CASSWTGGNEQYF
TGTGCCAGTAGTTGGACAGGGGGTAACGAGCAGTACTTC
>TRBV11-3|TRBD2|NA|TRBJ2-1
CASSRDYSSYNEQFF
TGTGCCAGCAGCCGGGACTATTCCTCCTACAATGAGCAGTTCTTC
>TRBV7-3|NA|NA|TRBJ1-1
CASSLTGANTEAFF
TGTGCCAGCAGCTTGACAGGAGCTAACACTGAAGCTTTCTTT
>TRBV29-1|NA|NA|TRBJ1-2
CSASGTEQTNYGYTF
TGCAGCGCCTCCGGGACGGAGCAAACTAACTATGGCTACACCTTC
>TRBV5-4|NA|NA|TRBJ2-5
CASSPPLQETQYF
TGTGCCAGCAGCCCCCCCCTCCAAGAGACCCAGTACTTC
>TRBV7-9|NA|NA|TRBJ1-2
CASSQTDIWGYTF
TGTGCCAGCAGCCAGACGGACATCTGGGGCTACACCTTC
>TRBV9|TRBD1|NA|TRBJ2-2
CASSVAGTGSYTGELFF
TGTGCCAGCAGCGTAGCCGGGACAGGGTCATACACCGGGGAGCTGTTTTTT
>TRBV6-1|NA|NA|TRBJ2-6
CASSGGDSGANVLTF
TGTGCCAGCAGTGGCGGGGACTCTGGGGCCAACGTCCTGACTTTC
>TRBV19|NA|NA|TRBJ2-6
CASTRPRETTGANVLTF
TGTGCCAGCACCCGCCCCAGGGAAACAACTGGGGCCAACGTCCTGACTTTC
>TRBV7-9|TRBD1|NA|TRBJ2-3
CASSWGTVGTDTQYF
TGTGCCAGCAGCTGGGGGACAGTTGGCACAGATACGCAGTATTTT
>TRBV9|NA|NA|TRBJ1-1
CASSVAPENTEAFF
TGTGCCAGCAGCGTAGCTCCGGAGAACACTGAAGCTTTCTTT
>TRBV19|TRBD1|NA|TRBJ1-6
CASSMPPGGNSPLHF
TGTGCCAGTAGTATGCCCCCAGGGGGCAACTCACCCCTCCACTTT